Listed here are 13 T cell receptor beta chains from one sample, sequenced in a study of control samples from healthy donors and cancer patients. The protocol was immunoSEQ multiplex PCR, while the TCRdb copy is restricted to in-frame clones and leaves out a portion. The profile shows 150,000 to 200,000 clones, about 94% of them singletons. The source material was blood. The receptors shown here come from a woman in her 40s in good health.

This clone appeared a single time. The CDR3 nucleotides are TGTGCCAGCAGCTCCACAGGATCCTATGGCTACACCTTC. Amino acids: CASSSTGSYGYTF. The V and J genes are TRBV7-3 and TRBJ1-2; TRBD1 is a possible D gene (5 bases). Per germline, CDR1 SGHTA and CDR2 FQGTGA. Deletions cut 4 bases from V and 4 bases from J, with 10 bases between. The length of the CDR3 is 13 residues.

The chain uses TRBV28 and TRBJ1-5; D unresolved. Trimming cost V 6 bases and J 3 bases, with 15 bases left between them. The CDR3 spans 15 residues. In germline, CDR1 is MDHEN, CDR2 SYDVKM. The CDR3 nucleotides read TGTGCCAGCAGCCGCATTATGGGGATCAATCAGCCCCAGCATTTT. Residues: CASSRIMGINQPQHF.

A single count supports this clone. This rearrangement joins TRBV7-3 to TRBJ1-1; D possibly corresponds to TRBD1 (5 bases). Germline V lookup: CDR1 SGHTA, CDR2 FQGTGA. CDR3 length: 14 amino acids. The ends were cut back, 5 bases at V and 1 base at J, with 11 bases in the middle. CDR3 coding DNA: TGTGCCAGCAGCCCACGGGGCCCGAACACTGAAGCTTTCTTT. Translating gives CASSPRGPNTEAFF.

This rearrangement joins TRBV29-1 to TRBJ1-3; no clear D. The germline gives CDR1 SQVTM, CDR2 ANQGSEA. The CDR3 totals 14 residues. V was clipped by 7 bases and J by 0 bases, with 13 bases between them. In nucleotides, the CDR3 is TGCAGCGCCAGCTTCGGGCCCTCTGGAAACACCATATATTTT. Translated: CSASFGPSGNTIYF.

This rearrangement joins TRBV10-3 to TRBJ2-1, with 9 bases fitting TRBD2. The CDR3 totals 15 residues. Germline assignment: CDR1 ENHRY and CDR2 SYGVKD. The V segment lost 0 bases and the J segment 10 bases; nucleotides outside the gene matches: 7. CDR3 sequence: CAISESAGGVGEQFF. In DNA, the CDR3 is TGTGCCATCAGTGAGTCGGCGGGAGGGGTTGGAGAGCAGTTCTTC.

The chain links TRBV27 to TRBJ2-1, with D perhaps given as TRBD1 or TRBD2 (5 bases each). The V gene's germline CDR1 is MNHEY and CDR2 SMNVEV (reference sequence). CDR3 length: 12 residues. The germline V and J ends were trimmed by 3 bases and 8 bases, with 8 bases remaining between them. In DNA form, the CDR3 reads TGTGCCAGCAGTTTTTTGGGGGATGAGCAGTTCTTC. Translated: CASSFLGDEQFF.

The chain carries TRBV19 and TRBJ1-2, with D unresolved. This CDR3 is 14 amino acids long. The germline gives CDR1 LNHDA, CDR2 SQIVND (reference sequence). Between the trimmed V and J ends, which lost 3 bases and 7 bases, there was a span of 15 bases. CDR3 protein: CASSIRTEIGGYTF. The DNA for the CDR3 is TGTGCCAGTAGTATCCGGACGGAAATCGGTGGCTACACCTTC.

This chain joins TRBV12-5 and TRBJ2-5; no reliable D call. CDR3 size: 14 residues. Germline V CDR1 and CDR2: LGHNT, FRNRAP. The V end was cut by 1 base, the J end by 2 bases, with 8 bases between. CDR3 in DNA: TGTGCTAGTGGTTTGGGGGGTAATCAAGAGACCCAGTACTTC. This gives the protein CASGLGGNQETQYF. Looking up the rest from reference TRBV12-5 and TRBJ2-5 gives the full variable domain: DARVTQTPRHKVTEMGQEVTMRCQPILGHNTVFWYRQTMMQGLELLAYFRNRAPLDDSGMPKDRFSAEMPDATLATLKIQPSEPRDSAVYFCASGLGGNQETQYFGPGTRLLVL.

The rearrangement links TRBV27 to TRBJ1-1, with no clear D. Trimming stripped 6 bases from V and 4 bases from J, with 18 bases between. This CDR3 has 15 residues. CDR1 is MNHEY and CDR2 is SMNVEV in the germline V gene (reference sequence). In DNA, the CDR3 is TGTGCCAGCAGCGGAGGGCTGGGCCATGCCACTGAAGCTTTCTTT. Protein: CASSGGLGHATEAFF.

The genes are TRBV12-3 or TRBV12-4 and TRBJ2-1; D might be TRBD2 (6 bases). There are 12 residues in the CDR3. The germline V and J ends were trimmed by 7 bases and 7 bases, with 11 bases remaining between them. The CDR3 DNA sequence: TGTGCCAGCACCAGGGAGGATAATGAGCAGTTCTTC. Its translation: CASTREDNEQFF.

J is TRBJ2-2 and V is TRBV19, with TRBD2 identical over 9 bases. CDR1 and CDR2 from the germline V gene are LNHDA and SQIVND (reference sequence). This CDR3 is built from 16 residues. V dropped 3 bases and J dropped 7; count of bases not matched to a gene: 9. CDR3 DNA: TGTGCCAGTAGTATGCTAGCGGGATACAGGATCGGGGAGCTGTTTTTT. This encodes CASSMLAGYRIGELFF.

The chain employs TRBV15 and TRBJ1-5; D is uncertain. Trimming removed 0 bases at V and 0 bases at J, with 9 bases between. The CDR3 length is 16 residues. Germline V CDR1 and CDR2: LNHNV, YYDKDF (reference sequence). CDR3 sequence reads: CATSRDRGNSNQPQHF. The CDR3 coding sequence is TGTGCCACCAGCAGAGATCGAGGGAATAGCAATCAGCCCCAGCATTTT.

V usage is TRBV19 and J usage is TRBJ1-5; D gene ambiguous. Trimming pared 3 bases from V and 4 bases from J, leaving 7 bases between. Germline values: CDR1 LNHDA, CDR2 SQIVND (reference sequence). This CDR3 spans 13 amino acids. The CDR3 region has the DNA TGTGCCAGTAGTATGGCGGGGAATCAGCCCCAGCATTTT. Translation gives CASSMAGNQPQHF.